Below are 14 T cell receptor beta chains sequenced from a single sample in a study of T cell clonality in common variable immunodeficiency. Libraries were prepared by immunoSEQ multiplex PCR; TCRdb keeps only in-frame clonotypes and omits some of them. Altogether 30,000 to 40,000 clones were found in the sample, and no singletons occur. The study's findings and limits: Fewer deletions and N-nucleotide insertions were reportedly seen in common variable immunodeficiency TCR beta sequences.

Their target antigens are unknown. The sequenced sample was peripheral blood mononuclear cells. All receptors derive from a human donor with common variable immunodeficiency.

This clone was counted at least ten times. The read halts 3 residues ahead of the CDR3 end, with the missing end drawn from the germline J gene. V usage is TRBV20-1 and J usage is TRBJ2-5; 7 positions agree with TRBD2. Per the germline V gene, CDR1 is DFQATT and CDR2 is SNEGSKA (reference sequence). The CDR3 length is 16 residues. V dropped 8 bases and J dropped 4; count of bases not matched to a gene: 19. The CDR3 loop reads CSSRRPGTWGGETQYF. The covered CDR3 bases are TGCAGTTCCCGAAGACCCGGGACTTGGGGGGGAGAGACC.

This clone was seen only a few times. The CDR3 end falls 3 residues outside the read, so it is completed with the germline J gene. This chain links TRBV29-1 with TRBJ2-7, with a possible D match to TRBD2 (6 bases). Trimming cost V 1 base and J 2 bases, with 9 bases left between them. Germline lookup yields CDR1 SQVTM and CDR2 ANQGSEA. The CDR3 covers 13 residues. The part of the CDR3 DNA that was read is TGCAGCGTTGAAGTGACGGGGGCCTACGAG. As protein: CSVEVTGAYE. The whole CDR3 reads CSVEVTGAYEQYF.

This clone was detected ten times or more. The read ends 3 residues early relative to the CDR3; the germline J gene fills the gap. This chain links TRBV4-2 with TRBJ1-4; TRBD1 might be the D (6 bases). CDR1 is LGHNA, CDR2 YNFKEQ, per germline. V lost 3 bases and J lost 3, with 11 bases in between. The CDR3 contains 15 residues. The CDR3 loop reads CASSQMTGANEKLFF. Incomplete CDR3 DNA: TGTGCCAGCAGCCAGATGACAGGAGCTAATGAAAAA.

This clone occurred a few times. The missing CDR3 end, 3 residues past where the read stops, is filled in from the germline J gene. The chain has TRBV2 and TRBJ2-5, with D uncertain. V was cut by 5 bases and J by 2 bases, with 6 bases left in between. CDR3 length equals 12 residues. Germline values: CDR1 SNHLY, CDR2 FYNNEI. The part of the CDR3 DNA that was read is TGTGCCAGCAGTCGTCAGCAAGAGACC. It is translated as CASSRQQET. The entire CDR3 protein reads CASSRQQETQYF.

This clone was detected a few times. The CDR3 extends 3 residues past the end of the read, so its final part is completed from the germline J gene. The chain recombines TRBV5-1 with TRBJ2-7, with 7 bases lining up with TRBD2. The CDR3 length is 14 residues. The V gene end was trimmed by 5 bases and the J gene end by 2 bases; junction bases not matched to a gene: 7. Looked up from germline, CDR1 is SGHRS and CDR2 is YFSETQ. CDR3 residues: CASSSAGTTYEQYF. The part of the CDR3 DNA that was read is TGCGCCAGCAGTTCTGCCGGGACTACCTACGAG.

With respect to this clone: The missing CDR3 end, 3 residues past where the read stops, is filled in from the germline J gene. The chain recombines TRBV11-2 with TRBJ2-3; TRBD1 might be the D (7 bases). The V end lost 8 bases, the J end lost 6 bases, and 12 bases lay between the germline ends. CDR3 length: 12 amino acids. Germline loops: CDR1 SGHAT, CDR2 FQNNGV. Partial CDR3 DNA: TGTGCCAGCGGACAGGCGGGGGATACG. Protein sequence: CASGQAGDT. The CDR3 in its entirety is CASGQAGDTQYF.

This clone has at least ten counts. Coverage ceases 3 residues before the CDR3 finishes, and the germline J gene fills in the end. This chain links TRBV5-1 with TRBJ1-1; 9 bases agree with TRBD1. Germline trimming cut 4 bases from V and 5 bases from J; bases unmatched to any gene: 9. Per germline, CDR1 SGHRS and CDR2 YFSETQ. The CDR3 is 15 amino acids. CDR3 bases read: TGCGCCAGCAGCCACGGGACAGGGAGGAAAACTGAA. Translating it yields CASSHGTGRKTE. The CDR3 as a whole reads CASSHGTGRKTEAFF.

The sample holds many counts of this clone. CDR3 DNA, as far as it was read: TGTGCCTGGAGTGTCCAGGGGCCTAACACCGGGGAG. Translating gives CAWSVQGPNTGE. The full CDR3 is CAWSVQGPNTGELFF. The chain uses TRBV30 and TRBJ2-2, with D possibly TRBD1 on 6 matching bases. The sequenced fragment ends 3 residues before the CDR3 boundary, so the rest is inferred from the germline J gene. The CDR3 is 15 amino acids. The ends were cut back, 0 bases at V and 2 bases at J, with 10 bases in the middle. CDR1 and CDR2 from the germline V gene are GTSNPN and SVGIG (reference sequence).

This clone has ten or more counts. The read falls 3 residues short of the CDR3 end, and the missing part is taken from the germline J gene. V is TRBV2 and J is TRBJ1-2; D not certain. This CDR3 spans 15 amino acids. V was pared by 6 bases and J by 0 bases, with 14 bases between. The V gene's germline CDR1 is SNHLY and CDR2 FYNNEI. This chain's CDR3 is CASSNILQANYGYTF. CDR3 bases read: TGTGCCAGCAGCAACATACTACAAGCTAACTATGGC.

This clone was seen more than once but under ten times. Coverage ceases 3 residues before the CDR3 finishes, and the germline J gene fills in the end. The chain couples TRBV5-1 to TRBJ2-3; D not certain. This CDR3 has 14 residues. V gave up 0 bases and J gave up 0 bases, with 5 bases separating them. CDR1 is SGHRS and CDR2 is YFSETQ in the germline V gene. This chain's CDR3 is CASSLDTSTDTQYF. The sequenced part of the CDR3 DNA is TGCGCCAGCAGCTTGGATACTAGCACAGATACG.

As to this clone: The junction differs from germline at one of its ends, possibly a read error. The read stops 3 residues short of the end of the CDR3; the missing end is completed from the germline J gene. The chain has TRBV7-9 and TRBJ2-7; a weak D match, TRBD2 (5 bases). This CDR3 spans 12 amino acids. Germline lookup yields CDR1 SEHNR and CDR2 FQNEAQ (reference sequence). The CDR3 here is CSSSFGEYEQYF. The DNA read from the CDR3 is TGTTCCAGCAGCTTCGGGGAATACGAG. Drawing the rest from reference TRBV7-9 and TRBJ2-7, the complete variable domain is DTGVSQNPRHKITKRGQNVTFRCDPISEHNRLYWYRQTLGQGPEFLTYFQNEAQLEKSRLLSDRFSAERPKGSFSTLEIQRTEQGDSAMYLCSSSFGEYEQYFGPGTRLTVT.

In this sample, this clone turned up many times. The read stops 3 residues short of the end of the CDR3; the missing end is completed from the germline J gene. V and J are TRBV7-9 and TRBJ1-3; 8 bases line up with TRBD1. Germline CDR1 reads SEHNR; CDR2 reads FQNEAQ (reference sequence). Trimming removed 4 bases from V and 2 bases from J; junction bases left unmatched: 1. The CDR3 is 14 amino acids. The CDR3 DNA, read in part, is TGTGCCAGCAGCTCGACAGGGGCTGGAAACACC. It is translated as CASSSTGAGNT. The whole CDR3 region reads CASSSTGAGNTIYF. The variable domain in full, with the rest retrieved from reference TRBV7-9 and TRBJ1-3, is DTGVSQNPRHKITKRGQNVTFRCDPISEHNRLYWYRQTLGQGPEFLTYFQNEAQLEKSRLLSDRFSAERPKGSFSTLEIQRTEQGDSAMYLCASSSTGAGNTIYFGEGSWLTVV.

This clone has only a few counts. Read sequence stops 3 residues before the CDR3 end, and the germline J gene provides the missing end. This chain joins TRBV19 and TRBJ1-2, with D maybe TRBD1 (6 bases). V dropped 9 bases and J dropped 7 bases, with 24 bases sitting between them. The CDR3 covers 15 residues. CDR1 LNHDA and CDR2 SQIVND come from the germline V gene (reference sequence). The CDR3 bases that were read are TGTGCCAGCCTACAGCAAAGGGGAAAGACAGGTGGC. Translation: CASLQQRGKTGG. The entire CDR3 sequence reads CASLQQRGKTGGYTF. Supplemented by reference TRBV19 and TRBJ1-2, the full variable domain reads DGGITQSPKYLFRKEGQNVTLSCEQNLNHDAMYWYRQDPGQGLRLIYYSQIVNDFQKGDIAEGYSVSREKKESFPLTVTSAQKNPTAFYLCASLQQRGKTGGYTFGSGTRLTVV.

Regarding this clone: The read finishes 3 residues shy of the CDR3 end, and the germline J gene is used to complete it. This chain uses TRBV19 with TRBJ1-1, with TRBD1 matching 7 bases. This CDR3 is 13 amino acids long. Germline trimming cut 7 bases from V and 1 base from J; bases unmatched to any gene: 3. CDR1 LNHDA and CDR2 SQIVND come from the germline V gene (reference sequence). The CDR3 reads CASIDRANTEAFF. CDR3 DNA, as far as it was read: TGTGCCAGTATCGACAGGGCGAACACTGAA.